The sequence of this T cell receptor (beta chain) was determined in a study of OX40 agonist ivuxolimab in advanced cancers. About the study: The study treated patients with ivuxolimab, an agonistic anti-OX40 (CD134) antibody. Patients were treated with intravenous ivuxolimab, dosed at 0.01 to 10 mg/kg and infused every 2 weeks. Patients assigned to dose escalation were diagnosed with hepatocellular carcinoma, melanoma, renal cell or head and neck cancer.

The CDR3 loop spans 16 amino acids. The germline gives CDR1 WSHSY, CDR2 SAAADI. Trimming cost V 8 bases and J 3 bases; bases outside gene matches: 12. This table comes from immunoSEQ multiplex PCR, and its TCRdb copy is limited to in-frame clones, with some not included. This table holds around 22,000 clones, approximately 89% found once. This sequence originates from an adult with an advanced solid tumor such as melanoma, head and neck, liver or kidney cancer. Here the sequenced sample was CD4+ or CD8+ T cells sorted from blood, taken in a trial of the OX40 agonist ivuxolimab. The rearrangement links TRBV10-2 to TRBJ2-5; 10 nucleotides line up with TRBD2. The CDR3 is CASCRGLAGVKETQYF. In nucleotides, the CDR3 is TGCGCCAGCTGTCGGGGTCTAGCGGGAGTAAAAGAGACCCAGTACTTC.